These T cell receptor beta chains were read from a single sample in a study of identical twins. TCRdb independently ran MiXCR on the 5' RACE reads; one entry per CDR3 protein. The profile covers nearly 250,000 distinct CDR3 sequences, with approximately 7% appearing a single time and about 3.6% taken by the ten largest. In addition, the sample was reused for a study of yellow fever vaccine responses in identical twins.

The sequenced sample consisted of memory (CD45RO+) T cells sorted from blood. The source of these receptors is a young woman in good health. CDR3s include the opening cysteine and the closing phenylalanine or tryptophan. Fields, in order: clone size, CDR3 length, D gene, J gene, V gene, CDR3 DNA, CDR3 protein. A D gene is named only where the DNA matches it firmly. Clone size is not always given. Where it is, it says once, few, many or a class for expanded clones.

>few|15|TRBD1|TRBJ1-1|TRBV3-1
TGTGCCAGCAGCCCGCGACAGGGGGCGGACACTGAAGCTTTCTTT
CASSPRQGADTEAFF
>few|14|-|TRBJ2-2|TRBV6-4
TGTGCCAGCAGTGAATCCTTAGAAACCGGGGAGCTGTTTTTT
CASSESLETGELFF
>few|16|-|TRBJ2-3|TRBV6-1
TGTGCCAGCAGGCCCGGGGTAGGGTCTAGCACAGATACGCAGTATTTT
CASRPGVGSSTDTQYF
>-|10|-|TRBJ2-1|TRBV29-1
TGCAGCGCCTCCAACAATGAGCAGTTCTTC
CSASNNEQFF
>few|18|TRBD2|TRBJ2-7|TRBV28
TGTGCCAGCACCCCAGGGGGGACTAGCGGGAGGTTTTTCTACGAGCAGTACTTC
CASTPGGTSGRFFYEQYF
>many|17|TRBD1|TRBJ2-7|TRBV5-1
TGCGCCAGCAGCGAGGCCGGGACAGGGTATGGATCCTACGAGCAGTACTTC
CASSEAGTGYGSYEQYF
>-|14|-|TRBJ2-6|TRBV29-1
TGCAGCGTTGGTACGGCCCCTGGGGCCAACGTCCTGACTTTC
CSVGTAPGANVLTF
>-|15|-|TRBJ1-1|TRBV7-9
TGTGCCAGCAGCTTTGGGGGGCGGGAAAACGCTGAAGCTTTCTTT
CASSFGGRENAEAFF
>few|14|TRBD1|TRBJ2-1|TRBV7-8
TGTGCCAGCAGGGAGGACAGGCCGTACAATGAGCAGTTCTTC
CASREDRPYNEQFF
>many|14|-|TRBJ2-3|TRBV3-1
TGTGCCAGCAGCCTGGGCCGCTCGGAAGATACGCAGTATTTT
CASSLGRSEDTQYF
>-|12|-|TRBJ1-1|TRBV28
TGTGCCAGCAGGTCCCTCATGGTGCGTGCTTTCTTT
CASRSLMVRAFF
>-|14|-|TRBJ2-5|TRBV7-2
TGTGCCAGCAGCGTGCGGGACGGAAGTGGGACCCAGTACTTC
CASSVRDGSGTQYF
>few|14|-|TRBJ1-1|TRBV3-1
TGTGCCAGCAGCCAAGACCGACAGGTCACTGAAGCTTTCTTT
CASSQDRQVTEAFF
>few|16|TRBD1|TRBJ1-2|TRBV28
TGTGCCAGCAGCCCCAAAAGGGACAGGTGGAACTATGGCTACACCTTC
CASSPKRDRWNYGYTF
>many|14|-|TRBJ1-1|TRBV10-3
TGTGCCACAGCCCCAGGAGGCGAGAACACTGAAGCTTTCTTT
CATAPGGENTEAFF
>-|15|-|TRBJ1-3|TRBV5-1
TGCGCCAGCAGACTCACTGGGCAAGCGGGAAACACCATATATTTT
CASRLTGQAGNTIYF
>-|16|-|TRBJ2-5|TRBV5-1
TGCGCCAGCAGGGGCCAGCATGGGGGAACCAGCGTGACCCAGTACTTC
CASRGQHGGTSVTQYF
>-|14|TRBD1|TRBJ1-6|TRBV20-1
TGCAGTGCTAGGGCCGGGACAGGAAATTCACCCCTCCACTTT
CSARAGTGNSPLHF
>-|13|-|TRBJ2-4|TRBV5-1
TGCGCCAGCAGCTTGGGCAGGGCCGGGGATCAGTACTTC
CASSLGRAGDQYF
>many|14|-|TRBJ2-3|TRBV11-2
TGTGCCAGCAGCTTGGGAGGCCCCGGAAGGGCGCAGTATTTT
CASSLGGPGRAQYF
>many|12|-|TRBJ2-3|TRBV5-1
TGCGCCAGCAGCTCGACAGCAGATACGCAGTATTTT
CASSSTADTQYF
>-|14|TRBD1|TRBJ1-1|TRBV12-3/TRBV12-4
TGTGCCAGCAGTAGAACCCGGACAGGTACTGAAGCTTTCTTT
CASSRTRTGTEAFF
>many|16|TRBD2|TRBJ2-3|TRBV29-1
TGCAGCGTTGAAGGTACTAGCGGGGCGAACACAGATACGCAGTATTTT
CSVEGTSGANTDTQYF
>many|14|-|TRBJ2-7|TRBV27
TGTGCCAGCAGTTTATCCTTTTTATCCTACGAGCAGTACTTC
CASSLSFLSYEQYF
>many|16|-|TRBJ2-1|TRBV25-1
TGTGCCAGCAGTTCCACGGGGGTGGGCTTAAGGAATGAGCAGTTCTTC
CASSSTGVGLRNEQFF
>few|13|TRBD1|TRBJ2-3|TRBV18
TGTGCCAGCTCACCTGGACAGGTAGATACGCAGTATTTT
CASSPGQVDTQYF
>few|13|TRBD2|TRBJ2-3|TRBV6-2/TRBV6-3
TGTGCCAGCAGCCCCGAGCGGGGCCATACGCAGTATTTT
CASSPERGHTQYF
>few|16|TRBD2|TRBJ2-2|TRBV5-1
TGCGCCAGCAGCAGAACTAGCGGCCCTAAGCCGGGGGAGCTGTTTTTT
CASSRTSGPKPGELFF
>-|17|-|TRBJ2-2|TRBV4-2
TGTGCCAGCAGCCAAGGCGGTATAGGGACGAACACCGGGGAGCTGTTTTTT
CASSQGGIGTNTGELFF